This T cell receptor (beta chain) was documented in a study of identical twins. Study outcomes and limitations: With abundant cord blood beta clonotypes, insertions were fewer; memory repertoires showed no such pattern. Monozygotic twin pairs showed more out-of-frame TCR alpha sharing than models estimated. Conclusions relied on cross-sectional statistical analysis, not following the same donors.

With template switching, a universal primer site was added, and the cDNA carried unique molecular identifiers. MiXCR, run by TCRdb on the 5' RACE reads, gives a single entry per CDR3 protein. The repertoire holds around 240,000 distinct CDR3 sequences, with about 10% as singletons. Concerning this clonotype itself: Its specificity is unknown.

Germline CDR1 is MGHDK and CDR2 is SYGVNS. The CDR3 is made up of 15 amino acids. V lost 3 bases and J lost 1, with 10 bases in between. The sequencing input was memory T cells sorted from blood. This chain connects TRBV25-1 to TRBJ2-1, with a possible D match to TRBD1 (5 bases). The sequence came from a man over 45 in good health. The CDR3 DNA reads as TGTGCCAGCAGTGATACAGGCCCTTCCTACAATGAGCAGTTCTTC. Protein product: CASSDTGPSYNEQFF.